This TCR beta chain was sequenced during a study of OX40 agonist ivuxolimab in advanced cancers. Profiling relied on immunoSEQ multiplex PCR, and the TCRdb table lists in-frame clones only, not all of them. The table lists 50,000 to 65,000 clones, around 87% of them singletons. There are 14 residues in the CDR3. With 5 bases clipped from V and 6 bases from J, the junction kept 9 bases outside the gene matches. CDR1 is MNHNY, CDR2 SVGAGI, per germline (reference sequence). The sequence derives from an adult with an advanced solid tumor such as melanoma, head and neck, liver or kidney cancer. Sequences were derived from CD4+ or CD8+ T cells sorted from blood, sampled in a trial of the OX40 agonist ivuxolimab. The rearrangement joins TRBV6-6 to TRBJ1-2; 7 bases map to TRBD1. In DNA form, the CDR3 reads TGTGCCAGCAGTCCCCTCTCTACAGGGGATGGCTACACCTTC. It encodes CASSPLSTGDGYTF.